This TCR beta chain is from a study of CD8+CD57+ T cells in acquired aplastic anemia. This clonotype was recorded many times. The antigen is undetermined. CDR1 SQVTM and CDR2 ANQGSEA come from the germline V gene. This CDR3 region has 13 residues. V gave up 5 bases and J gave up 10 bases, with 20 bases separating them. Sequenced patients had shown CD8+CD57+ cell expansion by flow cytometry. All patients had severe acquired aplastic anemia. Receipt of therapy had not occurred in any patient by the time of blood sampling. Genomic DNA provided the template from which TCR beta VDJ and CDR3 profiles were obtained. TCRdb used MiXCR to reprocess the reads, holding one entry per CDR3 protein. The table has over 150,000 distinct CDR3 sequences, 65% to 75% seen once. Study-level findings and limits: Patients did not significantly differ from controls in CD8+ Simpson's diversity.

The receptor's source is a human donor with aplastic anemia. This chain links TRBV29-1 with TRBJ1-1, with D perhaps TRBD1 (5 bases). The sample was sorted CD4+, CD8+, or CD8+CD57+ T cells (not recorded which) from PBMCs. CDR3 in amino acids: CSVRTGTGTGAFF. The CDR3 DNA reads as TGCAGCGTTCGCACCGGGACGGGAACGGGAGCTTTCTTT.